This TCR beta chain appears in the sequencing data of a study of blood T cell repertoires in COVID-19 (dated by TCRdb to the early 2020s). Concerning the study at large: Samples from collaborators originated in the United States, Italy and Spain and spanned both the acute and convalescent phases of COVID-19. The material from the prospective study consisted of cDNA or gDNA derived from T cells, B-cell-depleted T cells, or PBMCs. Deeply sampled blood TCRbeta repertoires from subjects exposed to, actively infected with, or recovered from COVID-19 were included in the dataset. The repertoires were released in a freely available public database meant as a resource for research on the immune response to SARS-CoV-2. The samples were drawn from two sources: the first 160 participants of the ongoing ImmuneRACE study, and 950 to 1,500 subjects contributed by 6 global collaborators. Sample metadata almost always included a de-identified subject ID, COVID-19 status, age in years and sex. HLA class I and class II types, where available, came from metadata supplied by the sample provider rather than from assay-based typing.

From the cysteine through the phenylalanine, the CDR3 covers 17 amino acids. Of all the DNA, just the CDR3 is kept, 51 bases in frame from base 1. CDR1 and CDR2 are read off the germline V gene (reference sequence) as SSHAT and FNYEAQ. One collaborating source in Seattle enrolled patients during active infection and followed them longitudinally through the course of disease. Each collaborating institution followed its own protocols to collect whole blood in K2EDTA tubes. For TCRbeta analysis, collaborators shipped samples in one of three forms: frozen whole blood, isolated PBMCs, or DNA extracted from either of those sample types. Broad study findings and their caveats: The amount of clinical and demographic metadata varied by source and participant and was provided uncurated.

The immunoSEQ Assay, a bias-controlled multiplex PCR, was used to amplify TCRbeta CDR3 regions from genomic DNA. The study's processing was this. The number of nucleated cells in each sample was estimated from the amplification of reference gene primers within the assay. Sequence reads were collapsed and filtered to measure the absolute abundance of every unique TCRbeta CDR3 rearrangement. For each sample, productive Simpson clonality was calculated by taking the square root of Simpson's diversity index across productive rearrangements. The table was pulled from immuneACCESS by TCRdb, which kept in-frame rearrangements only. Such tables lose some clones; where checked, under half of the loss comes from unresolved V genes, and the rest has no known cause. V and J calls plus clone size are reproduced from that table; the DNA served to infer D and trimming. This sample gives some 450,000 clones in total; 70% to 90% of them show up just once. The top ten hold 0.8% to 0.9% of the sample.

This clone was seen a single time. Its antigen is not yet known. One end of the junction is discordant with germline, which a read error may explain. The sequenced sample was peripheral blood. The chain joins TRBV7-7 to TRBJ2-5, with 8 junctional bases fitting TRBD2. The receptor comes from a man aged 18 to 30 with COVID-19, enrolled during active disease. CDR3 sequence: CASSLGGGQQGQETQYF. The nucleotides are TGTGCTAGCAGCTTAGGCGGGGGGCAACAGGGTCAAGAGACCCAGTACTTC.